Presented here are 3 T cell receptor beta chains from one specimen sequenced in a study of cytomegalovirus exposure and HLA in healthy donors. The primer mix had 60 Vbeta and 13 Jbeta primers. Data came from immunoSEQ multiplex PCR; TCRdb stores just in-frame clones and leaves some out. The top ten clones hold 0.79% of a sample with 85,000 to 130,000 clones, just over 70% of them seen once. What was sequenced was PBMCs. These receptors were taken from a boy aged 5 to 17 in good health and CMV-seronegative.

This chain connects TRBV5-4 to TRBJ1-4, with D perhaps TRBD1 (5 bases). V shed 5 bases and J shed 7 bases, with 24 bases lying between them. Germline V gives CDR1 SGHNT, CDR2 YYREEE (reference sequence). This CDR3 comprises 17 residues. The CDR3 nucleotides are TGTGCCAGCAGTGAGGGGTCGCTAACGGGGGGGGTTGAAAAACTGTTTTTT. Protein: CASSEGSLTGGVEKLFF.

This clone has just a few counts. The J gene is TRBJ2-7, the V gene TRBV2; a weak D match, TRBD2 (5 bases). CDR1 SNHLY and CDR2 FYNNEI come from the germline V gene. With 3 bases removed from V and 2 bases from J, the gap between germline ends came to 14 bases. The CDR3 sequence is 15 residues long. Here the CDR3 reads CASSDTSRSPYEQYF. CDR3 sequence (DNA): TGTGCCAGCAGTGATACTAGTAGGTCCCCCTACGAGCAGTACTTC. Variable domain in full (rest from reference TRBV2 and TRBJ2-7): EPEVTQTPSHQVTQMGQEVILRCVPISNHLYFYWYRQILGQKVEFLVSFYNNEISEKSEIFDDQFSVERPDGSNFTLKIRSTKLEDSAMYFCASSDTSRSPYEQYFGPGTRLTVT.

The chain carries TRBV6-5 and TRBJ1-2; D gene ambiguous. The CDR3 extends over 13 amino acids. Trimming removed 5 bases at V and 4 bases at J, with 11 bases between. Germline loops: CDR1 MNHEY, CDR2 SVGAGI. CDR3 sequence: CASSTRFSYGYTF. CDR3 nucleotide sequence: TGTGCCAGCAGTACTAGGTTCAGCTATGGCTACACCTTC.